This T cell receptor beta chain was captured in a study of regulatory T cells in long-lasting Graves disease. Points from the study as a whole: Favoring TRBV28, TRBJ1-2 and TRBJ2-5 was a feature seen in persistent disease.

The germline V and J ends were trimmed by 4 bases and 7 bases, with 10 bases remaining between them. The CDR3 is 11 amino acids. CDR1 and CDR2 (germline): GTSNPN, SVGIG (reference sequence). Both iRepertoire HTBI primers and Arm-PCR of CDR3 regions were used to build the TCR beta libraries. TCRdb fed the multiplex PCR reads into MiXCR, producing one record per CDR3 protein. The profile covers a few hundred thousand distinct CDR3 sequences, with about 13% appearing a single time and 8.5% to 10% taken by the ten largest. This clonotype was detected many times. Its antigen remains unidentified. Noted time point: newly diagnosed GD, antithyroid drugs for less than 3 months. PBMC-extracted RNA yielded the TCR library. American Thyroid Association guidelines defined Graves' disease diagnosis. The patients included were those that came from an endocrinology department in Xi'an, China. These records were also assigned to another study, of T cells in Graves' hyperthyroidism and ophthalmopathy.

This clonotype was sampled from a man aged 25-40 years with Graves disease. This sample comprised peripheral blood mononuclear cells (PBMCs), obtained at new diagnosis, from a patient treated with antithyroid drugs. This chain links TRBV30 with TRBJ1-1; D is uncertain. DNA for the CDR3: TGTGCCTGGATATACGGGGTTGAAGCTTTCTTT. It translates to CAWIYGVEAFF.